These 6 T cell receptor beta chains originate from one sample sequenced in a study of glioma-infiltrating T cells. Amplification of TCR alpha and beta CDR3 regions from RNA used iRepertoire nested multiplex PCR. MiXCR, applied by TCRdb to the multiplex PCR reads, yields one record per CDR3 protein. The table includes fewer than 90,000 distinct CDR3 sequences, about 25% detected once. Sequenced material: glioma tissue, nonneoplastic brain tissue, or PBMCs (not recorded which). Every receptor here comes from a human donor with low-grade glioma or glioblastoma, undergoing nonglioma brain surgery, or in good health (not recorded which).

This clonotype was picked up a small number of times. This rearrangement joins TRBV12-3 or TRBV12-4 to TRBJ2-2; 7 positions match TRBD1. The CDR3 loop spans 14 amino acids. V shed 9 bases and J 4 bases; nucleotides not matched to a gene: 8. CDR3: CASLRTGSTGELFF. The CDR3 nucleotides read TGTGCCAGTCTTCGGACAGGCAGCACCGGGGAGCTGTTTTTT.

The table lists this clonotype with many counts. The chain recombines TRBV18 with TRBJ1-1; D is undetermined. The germline gives CDR1 KGHSH, CDR2 LQKENI. The ends were cut back, 3 bases at V and 4 bases at J, with 15 bases in the middle. The CDR3 sequence is 15 residues long. As DNA, the CDR3 is TGTGCCAGCTCACCTTACCGGGGTAAGGGCACTGAAGCTTTCTTT. Translated: CASSPYRGKGTEAFF.

This clonotype was detected many times. The chain joins TRBV6-1 to TRBJ2-1; 12 nucleotides line up with TRBD2. Germline loops: CDR1 MNHNS, CDR2 SASEGT. CDR3 length equals 16 residues. J lost 6 bases, V lost 5 bases, and 8 bases had no gene match. In nucleotides, the CDR3 is TGTGCCAGCAGTTCCCCTAGCGGGAGGGCCAGCAATGAGCAGTTCTTC. This codes for CASSSPSGRASNEQFF.

This clonotype was seen many times. V usage is TRBV2 and J usage is TRBJ1-2; D ambiguous. CDR1 SNHLY and CDR2 FYNNEI come from the germline V gene. CDR3 size: 13 residues. The V and J ends lost 4 bases and 8 bases respectively, with 14 bases between them. The CDR3 DNA reads TGTGCCAGCAGTGCGACGATAGATCCGGGCTACACCTTC. This gives the protein CASSATIDPGYTF.

As regards this clonotype: A much larger clonotype is one base distant, so this may be a read error. The chain couples TRBV19 to TRBJ2-7; D gene unclear. The CDR3 is made up of 13 amino acids. Trimming cost V 6 bases and J 7 bases, with 16 bases left between them. The germline V gene has CDR1 LNHDA and CDR2 SQIVND (reference sequence). The CDR3 region is CASRPTGNNEQYF. The CDR3 bases are TGTGCCAGTAGACCCACTGGCAACAATGAGCAGTACTTC.

This clonotype came up many times. This chain joins TRBV10-3 and TRBJ1-1; TRBD1 matches at 9 bases. In germline, CDR1 is ENHRY, CDR2 SYGVKD. V gave up 4 bases and J gave up 3 bases; unmatched junction bases: 9. The CDR3 has 16 amino acids. The chain's CDR3 is CAISAYRGRSDTEAFF. The CDR3 DNA reads as TGTGCCATCAGTGCATACAGGGGGCGGTCGGACACTGAAGCTTTCTTT.